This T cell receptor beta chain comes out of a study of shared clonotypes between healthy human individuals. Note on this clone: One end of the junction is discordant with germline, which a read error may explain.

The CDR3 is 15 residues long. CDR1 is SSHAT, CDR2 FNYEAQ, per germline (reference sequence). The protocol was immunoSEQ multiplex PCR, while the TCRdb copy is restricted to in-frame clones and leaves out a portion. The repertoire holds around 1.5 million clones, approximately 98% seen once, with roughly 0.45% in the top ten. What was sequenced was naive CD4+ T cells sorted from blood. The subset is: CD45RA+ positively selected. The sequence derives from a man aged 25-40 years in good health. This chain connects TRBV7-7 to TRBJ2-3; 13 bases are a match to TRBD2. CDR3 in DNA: TGTGCTAGCAGCCTACTAGCGGGAGGGCAAGATACGCAGTATTTT. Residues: CASSLLAGGQDTQYF.